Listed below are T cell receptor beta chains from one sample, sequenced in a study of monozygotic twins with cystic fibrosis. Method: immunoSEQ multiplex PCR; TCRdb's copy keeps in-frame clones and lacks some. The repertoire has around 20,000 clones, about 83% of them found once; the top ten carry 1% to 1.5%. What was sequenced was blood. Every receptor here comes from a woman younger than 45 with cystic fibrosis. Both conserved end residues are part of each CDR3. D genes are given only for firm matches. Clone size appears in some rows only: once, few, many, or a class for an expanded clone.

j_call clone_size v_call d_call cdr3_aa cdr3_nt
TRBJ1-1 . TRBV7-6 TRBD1 CASSLGPGQGGTEAFF TGTGCCAGCAGCTTAGGTCCGGGACAGGGTGGCACTGAAGCTTTCTTT
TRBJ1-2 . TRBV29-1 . CSVVSPNYGYTF TGCAGCGTTGTAAGCCCTAACTATGGCTACACCTTC
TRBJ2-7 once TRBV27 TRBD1 CASSPRTGATYEQYF TGTGCCAGCAGTCCTAGGACAGGGGCCACCTACGAGCAGTACTTC
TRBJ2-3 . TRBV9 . CASSGLSDTQYF TGTGCCAGCAGCGGACTTTCAGATACGCAGTATTTT
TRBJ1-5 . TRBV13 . CASSLGGESNQPQHF TGTGCCAGCAGCTTAGGCGGGGAGAGCAATCAGCCCCAGCATTTT
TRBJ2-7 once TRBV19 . CASSIGDGSYEQYF TGTGCCAGTAGTATAGGCGATGGCTCCTACGAGCAGTACTTC
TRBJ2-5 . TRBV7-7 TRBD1 CASSRDSKETQYF TGTGCTAGCAGCCGGGACAGCAAAGAGACCCAGTACTTC
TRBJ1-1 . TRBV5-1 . CASSPPQGNTEAFF TGCGCCAGCAGCCCCCCACAGGGCAACACTGAAGCTTTCTTT
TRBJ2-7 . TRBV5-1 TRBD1 CASGTGTGGYEQYF TGCGCCAGCGGAACCGGGACAGGGGGGTACGAGCAGTACTTC
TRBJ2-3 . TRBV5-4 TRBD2 CASSSLADTDTQYF TGTGCCAGCAGCTCACTAGCGGACACAGATACGCAGTATTTT
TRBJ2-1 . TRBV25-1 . CASSDSGWYNEQFF TGTGCCAGCAGTGACTCAGGGTGGTACAATGAGCAGTTCTTC
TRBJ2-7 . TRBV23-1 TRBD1 CASSQWWDRGQSYEQYF TGCGCCAGCAGTCAATGGTGGGACAGGGGGCAGTCCTACGAGCAGTACTTC
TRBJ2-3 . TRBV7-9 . CASSSDWGTDTQYF TGTGCCAGCAGCTCCGACTGGGGCACAGATACGCAGTATTTT
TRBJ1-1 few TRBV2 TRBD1 CASSAGQGRSAFF TGTGCCAGCAGCGCAGGACAGGGGAGGTCAGCTTTCTTT
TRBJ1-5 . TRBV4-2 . CASSQSAEPQHF TGTGCCAGCAGCCAGTCCGCGGAGCCCCAGCATTTT
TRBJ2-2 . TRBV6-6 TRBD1 CASSYLTGGTGELFF TGTGCCAGCAGTTACCTCACAGGGGGAACCGGGGAGCTGTTTTTT
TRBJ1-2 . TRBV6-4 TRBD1 CASSRTGTSGGYTF TGTGCCAGCAGCAGGACAGGGACCTCCGGTGGCTACACCTTC
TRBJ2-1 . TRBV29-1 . CSVGSAVNEQFF TGCAGCGTTGGTTCAGCGGTCAATGAGCAGTTCTTC
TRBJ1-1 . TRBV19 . CASSRTGENTEAFF TGTGCCAGTAGCCGAACAGGAGAGAACACTGAAGCTTTCTTT
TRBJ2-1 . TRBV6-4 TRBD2 CASSDSSLASGGADARYNEQFF TGTGCCAGCAGTGACTCGAGTCTTGCTAGCGGGGGGGCCGATGCTAGGTACAATGAGCAGTTCTTC
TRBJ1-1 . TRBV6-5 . CASSYSAGDYTEAFF TGTGCCAGCAGTTACTCGGCAGGGGATTACACTGAAGCTTTCTTT
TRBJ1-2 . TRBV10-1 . CASSEMRNYGYTF TGCGCCAGCAGTGAAATGCGGAACTATGGCTACACCTTC
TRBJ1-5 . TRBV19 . CASSIDFTTLHHSNQPQHF TGTGCCAGTAGTATAGATTTCACCACACTTCATCACAGCAATCAGCCCCAGCATTTT
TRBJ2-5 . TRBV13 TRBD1 CASSLGTGLETQYF TGTGCCAGCAGCCTCGGGACAGGGCTAGAGACCCAGTACTTC
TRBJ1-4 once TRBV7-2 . CASSPLGTRSEKLFF TGTGCCAGCAGCCCGCTGGGCACTCGTAGTGAAAAACTGTTTTTT
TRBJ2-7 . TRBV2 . CASSTRQTVAGNEQYF TGTGCCAGCAGTACCCGCCAGACAGTTGCGGGAAACGAGCAGTACTTC
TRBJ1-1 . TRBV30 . CAWSVRGGLLTEAFF TGTGCCTGGAGTGTACGGGGGGGATTGTTGACTGAAGCTTTCTTT
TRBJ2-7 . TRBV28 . CASRLGASYEQYF TGTGCCAGCAGGCTCGGGGCGTCCTACGAGCAGTACTTC
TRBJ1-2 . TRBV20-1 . CSASSGDGYTF TGCAGTGCTAGTTCTGGTGATGGCTACACCTTC
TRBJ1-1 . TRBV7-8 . CASSLEWYTEAFF TGTGCCAGCAGCTTAGAATGGTACACTGAAGCTTTCTTT
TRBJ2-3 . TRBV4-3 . CASSQGGADTDTQYF TGCGCCAGCAGCCAAGGGGGGGCAGACACAGATACGCAGTATTTT
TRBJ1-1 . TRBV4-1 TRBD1 CASGKPGQGDTEAFF TGCGCCAGCGGGAAACCGGGACAGGGAGACACTGAAGCTTTCTTT
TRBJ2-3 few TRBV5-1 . CASSLGRDTQYF TGCGCCAGCAGCTTGGGCAGGGATACGCAGTATTTT
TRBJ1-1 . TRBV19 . CASSIARESTEAFF TGTGCCAGTAGTATCGCCAGGGAATCTACTGAAGCTTTCTTT
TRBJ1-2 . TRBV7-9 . CASSLVWVDYGYTF TGTGCCAGCAGCTTAGTATGGGTAGACTATGGCTACACCTTC
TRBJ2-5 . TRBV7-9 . CASSSGGGKTQYF TGTGCCAGCAGCTCTGGTGGGGGGAAGACCCAGTACTTC
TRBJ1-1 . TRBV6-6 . CASSYSEGMNTEAFF TGTGCCAGCAGTTACTCGGAGGGGATGAACACTGAAGCTTTCTTT
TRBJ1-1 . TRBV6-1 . CASSDPRMNTEAFF TGTGCCAGCAGTGATCCCCGGATGAACACTGAAGCTTTCTTT
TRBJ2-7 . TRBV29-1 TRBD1 CSVAGTGDTYEQYF TGCAGCGTCGCAGGGACAGGAGATACCTACGAGCAGTACTTC
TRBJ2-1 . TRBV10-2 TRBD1 CASSEGTGFYNEQFF TGCGCCAGCAGTGAGGGGACAGGGTTTTACAATGAGCAGTTCTTC
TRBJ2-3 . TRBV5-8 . CASSFPTGTGDTQYF TGTGCCAGCAGCTTCCCAACGGGGACGGGAGATACGCAGTATTTT
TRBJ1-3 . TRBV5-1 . CASSGGAGSGNTIYF TGCGCCAGCAGTGGAGGGGCCGGCTCTGGAAACACCATATATTTT
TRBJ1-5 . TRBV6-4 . CASSDSCPVPHHQPQHF TGTGCCAGCAGTGACTCGTGCCCAGTACCACATCATCAGCCCCAGCATTTT
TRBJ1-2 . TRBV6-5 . CASSYVGKWYGYTF TGTGCCAGCAGTTACGTCGGGAAGTGGTATGGCTACACCTTC
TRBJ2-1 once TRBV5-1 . CASSLGGWTYNEQFF TGCGCCAGCAGCTTGGGGGGCTGGACCTACAATGAGCAGTTCTTC
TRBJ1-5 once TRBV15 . CATSETYYSNQPQHF TGTGCCACCAGCGAGACGTATTATAGCAATCAGCCCCAGCATTTT
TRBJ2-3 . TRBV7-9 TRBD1 CASSAAGGASTDTQYF TGTGCCAGCAGCGCAGCAGGGGGCGCTAGCACAGATACGCAGTATTTT
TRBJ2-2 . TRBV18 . CASSPMGSGELFF TGTGCCAGCTCACCAATGGGATCCGGGGAGCTGTTTTTT
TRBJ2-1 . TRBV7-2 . CASGPVSNEQFF TGTGCCAGCGGTCCCGTATCAAATGAGCAGTTCTTC
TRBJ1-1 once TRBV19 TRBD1 CASSIGVADRVRFF TGTGCCAGTAGTATAGGCGTGGCGGACAGGGTAAGATTCTTT
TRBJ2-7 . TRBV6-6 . CASSYSTGPPIDEQYF TGTGCCAGCAGTTACTCGACCGGGCCGCCTATCGACGAGCAGTACTTC
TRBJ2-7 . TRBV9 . CASSPTGVGYEQYF TGTGCCAGCAGCCCCACCGGGGTGGGGTACGAGCAGTACTTC
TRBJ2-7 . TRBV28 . CASSLSVQGGEQYF TGTGCCAGCAGTTTAAGTGTGCAGGGGGGCGAGCAGTACTTC
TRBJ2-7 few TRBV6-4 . CASGHRYEQYF TGTGCCAGCGGACACCGCTACGAGCAGTACTTC
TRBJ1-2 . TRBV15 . CATSRDAGHLIGVTF TGTGCCACCAGCAGAGATGCAGGACACTTAATCGGGGTCACCTTC